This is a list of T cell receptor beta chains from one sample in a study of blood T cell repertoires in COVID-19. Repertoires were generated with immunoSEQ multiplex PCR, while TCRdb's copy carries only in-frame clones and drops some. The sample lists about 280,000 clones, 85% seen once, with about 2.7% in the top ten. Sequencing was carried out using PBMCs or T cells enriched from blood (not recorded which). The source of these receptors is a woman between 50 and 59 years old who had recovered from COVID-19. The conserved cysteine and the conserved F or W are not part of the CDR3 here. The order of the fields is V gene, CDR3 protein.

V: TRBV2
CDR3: ASRRGTNEKLF

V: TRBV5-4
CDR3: ASSPGTGFDYGYT

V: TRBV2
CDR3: ASSEAKPGQGSYYGYT

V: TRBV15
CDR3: ATSRDLGSTNEKLF

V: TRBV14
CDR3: ASSRTSGRTDTQY

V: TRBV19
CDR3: ASSSHSGTVNEQF

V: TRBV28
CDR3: ATDPWGGQETQY

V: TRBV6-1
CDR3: ASSELRVSNQPQH

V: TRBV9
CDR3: ASSALGTSYGYT

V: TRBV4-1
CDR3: ASSREQSATNEKLF

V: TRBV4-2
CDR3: ASSQVIIQGANYGYT

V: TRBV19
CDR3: ASSGQGQSQPQH

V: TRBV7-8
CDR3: ASSLGDRGYGYT

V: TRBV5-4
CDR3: ASSFGSNYGYT

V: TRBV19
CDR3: ASSIQRQSYNQPQH

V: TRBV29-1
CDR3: SGLTGGNTEAF

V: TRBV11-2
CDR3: ASSYSFEQY

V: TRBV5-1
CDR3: ASSLLQGHGYT

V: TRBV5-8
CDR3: ASSLAPRREQY

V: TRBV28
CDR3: ASKLWDRGRNSNQPQH

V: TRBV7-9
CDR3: ASSLARTGTSGNTIY

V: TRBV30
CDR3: AWSPHGTGENTEAF

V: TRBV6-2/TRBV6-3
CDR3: ASSSAGSGYNEQF

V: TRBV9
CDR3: ASSVFPGRNQPQH

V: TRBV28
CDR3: ASSPTGLGYT

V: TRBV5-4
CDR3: ASSLAPGGTEAF

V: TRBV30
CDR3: AWRLGRGPNQPQH

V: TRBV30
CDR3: AWRDRGGNYGYT

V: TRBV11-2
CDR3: ASSLNGGLNEKLF

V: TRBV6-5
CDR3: ASSYSGGRGYEQY

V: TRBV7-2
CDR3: ASSRTGTSGTGELF

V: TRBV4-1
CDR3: ASSQGTVQETQY

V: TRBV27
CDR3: ASLEETQY

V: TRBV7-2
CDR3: ASSLNSSTNEKLF

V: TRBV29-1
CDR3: SVWGGFTDTQY

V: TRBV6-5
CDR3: ASSYVARVREKLF

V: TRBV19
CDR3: ASSIDLINTEAF

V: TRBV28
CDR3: ASGRTGGNQPQH

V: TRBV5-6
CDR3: ASSLKFSGYT

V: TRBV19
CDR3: ASSVRASSGNTIY

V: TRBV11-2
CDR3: ASSLVVTGAYEQY

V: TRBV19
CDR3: ASSPWDTGNQPQH

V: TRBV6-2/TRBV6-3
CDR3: ASSLPGASWNEQF

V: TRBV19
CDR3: ASSPRGYNEQF

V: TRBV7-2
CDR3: ASSILAGELF

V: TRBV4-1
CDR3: ASSHLDGGPTLFDGNTIY

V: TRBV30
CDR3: AWSLGAGGYT

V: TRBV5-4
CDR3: ASSVGQPDTDTQY

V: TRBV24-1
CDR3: ATSEVTGGTEKLF

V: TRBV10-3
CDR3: AISEGERGNTEAF

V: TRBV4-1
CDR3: ASSQERGGGHIGYGYT

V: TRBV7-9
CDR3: ASSYDSGTVAF